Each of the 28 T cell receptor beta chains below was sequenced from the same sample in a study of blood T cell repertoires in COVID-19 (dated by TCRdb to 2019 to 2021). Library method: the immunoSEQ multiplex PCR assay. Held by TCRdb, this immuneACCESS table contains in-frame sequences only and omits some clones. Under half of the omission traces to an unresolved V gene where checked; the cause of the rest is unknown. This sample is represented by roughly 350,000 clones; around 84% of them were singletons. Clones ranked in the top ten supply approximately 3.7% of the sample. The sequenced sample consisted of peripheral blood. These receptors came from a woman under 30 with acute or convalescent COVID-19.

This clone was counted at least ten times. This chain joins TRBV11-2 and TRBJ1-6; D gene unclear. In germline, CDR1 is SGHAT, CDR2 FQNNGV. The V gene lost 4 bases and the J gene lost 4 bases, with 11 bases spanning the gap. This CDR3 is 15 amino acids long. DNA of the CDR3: TGTGCCAGCAGCTCGAACCGAGAATATAATTCACCCCTCCACTTT. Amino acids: CASSSNREYNSPLHF.

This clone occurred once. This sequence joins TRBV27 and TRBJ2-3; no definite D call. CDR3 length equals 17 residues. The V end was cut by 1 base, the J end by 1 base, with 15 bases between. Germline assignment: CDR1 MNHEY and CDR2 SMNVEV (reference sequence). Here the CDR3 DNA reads TGTGCCAGCAGTTTATGGCCGGGTAGTCTGGGCACAGATACGCAGTATTTT. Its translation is CASSLWPGSLGTDTQYF.

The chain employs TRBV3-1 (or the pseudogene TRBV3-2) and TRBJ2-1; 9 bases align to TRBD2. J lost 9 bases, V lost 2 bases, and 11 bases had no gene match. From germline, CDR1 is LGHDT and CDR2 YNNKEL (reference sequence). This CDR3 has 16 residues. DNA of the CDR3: TGTGCCAGCAGCCAATTTACCCCTAGCGGGGTAGGTGAGCAGTTCTTC. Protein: CASSQFTPSGVGEQFF.

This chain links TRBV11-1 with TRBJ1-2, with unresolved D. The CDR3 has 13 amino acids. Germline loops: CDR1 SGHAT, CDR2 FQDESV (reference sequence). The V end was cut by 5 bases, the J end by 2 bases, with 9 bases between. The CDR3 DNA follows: TGTGCCAGCAGCCCCACTAAAAACTATGGCTACACCTTC. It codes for CASSPTKNYGYTF.

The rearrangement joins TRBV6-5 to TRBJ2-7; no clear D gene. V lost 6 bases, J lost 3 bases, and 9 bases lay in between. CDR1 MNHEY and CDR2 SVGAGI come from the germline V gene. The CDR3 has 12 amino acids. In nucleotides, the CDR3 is TGTGCCAGCAGAGGCAGAGGCTACGAGCAGTACTTC. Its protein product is CASRGRGYEQYF.

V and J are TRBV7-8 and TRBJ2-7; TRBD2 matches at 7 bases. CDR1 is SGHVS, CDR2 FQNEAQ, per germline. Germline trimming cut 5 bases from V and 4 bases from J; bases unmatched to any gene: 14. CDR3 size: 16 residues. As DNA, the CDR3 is TGTGCCAGCAGCCTTAATACGCGACTAGCTCAATACGAGCAGTACTTC. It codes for CASSLNTRLAQYEQYF.

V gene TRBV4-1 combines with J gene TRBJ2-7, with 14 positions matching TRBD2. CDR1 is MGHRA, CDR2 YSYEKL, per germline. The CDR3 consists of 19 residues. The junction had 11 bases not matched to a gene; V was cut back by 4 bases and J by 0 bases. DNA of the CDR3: TGCGCCAGCAGCCGATCCGGGACTAGCGGGAGTGAGACCTCCTACGAGCAGTACTTC. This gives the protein CASSRSGTSGSETSYEQYF.

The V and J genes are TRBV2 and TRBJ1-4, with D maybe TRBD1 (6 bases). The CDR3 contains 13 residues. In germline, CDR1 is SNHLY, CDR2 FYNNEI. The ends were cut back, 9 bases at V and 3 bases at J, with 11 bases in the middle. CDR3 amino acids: CASAQGPNEKLFF. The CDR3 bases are TGTGCCAGTGCACAGGGCCCTAATGAAAAACTGTTTTTT.

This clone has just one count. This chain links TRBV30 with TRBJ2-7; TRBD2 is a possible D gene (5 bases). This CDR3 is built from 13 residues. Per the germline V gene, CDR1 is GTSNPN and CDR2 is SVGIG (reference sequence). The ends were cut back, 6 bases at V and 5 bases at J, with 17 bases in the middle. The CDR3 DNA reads TGTGCCTGTCTCGAGGGAATTAGAGACGAGCAGTACTTC. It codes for CACLEGIRDEQYF.

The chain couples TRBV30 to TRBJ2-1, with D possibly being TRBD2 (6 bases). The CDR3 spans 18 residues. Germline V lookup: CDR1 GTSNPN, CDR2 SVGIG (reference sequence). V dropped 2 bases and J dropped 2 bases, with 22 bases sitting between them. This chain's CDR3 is CAWSPPIGRGRTYNEQFF. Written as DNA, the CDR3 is TGTGCCTGGAGTCCGCCTATCGGGCGGGGTAGGACCTACAATGAGCAGTTCTTC.

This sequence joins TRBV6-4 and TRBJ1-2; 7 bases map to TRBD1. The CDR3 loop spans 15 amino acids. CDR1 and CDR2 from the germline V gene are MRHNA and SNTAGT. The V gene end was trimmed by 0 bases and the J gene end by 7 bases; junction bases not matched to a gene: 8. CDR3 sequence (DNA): TGTGCCAGCAGTGACTCTGGAGGGGGCATCGGTGGCTACACCTTC. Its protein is CASSDSGGGIGGYTF.

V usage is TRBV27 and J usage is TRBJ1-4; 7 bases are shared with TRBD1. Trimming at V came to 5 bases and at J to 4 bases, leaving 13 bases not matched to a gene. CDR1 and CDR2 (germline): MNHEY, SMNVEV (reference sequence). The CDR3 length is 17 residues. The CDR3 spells CASSPRQGWGYNEKLFF. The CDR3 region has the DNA TGTGCCAGCAGTCCACGACAGGGTTGGGGTTATAATGAAAAACTGTTTTTT.

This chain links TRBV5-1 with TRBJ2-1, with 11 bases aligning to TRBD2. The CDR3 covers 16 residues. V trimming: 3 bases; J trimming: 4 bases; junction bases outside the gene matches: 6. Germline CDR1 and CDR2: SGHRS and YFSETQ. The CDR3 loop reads CASSWVLAGGYNEQFF. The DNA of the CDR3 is TGCGCCAGCAGCTGGGTCCTAGCGGGGGGTTACAATGAGCAGTTCTTC. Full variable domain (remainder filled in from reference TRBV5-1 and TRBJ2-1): KAGVTQTPRYLIKTRGQQVTLSCSPISGHRSVSWYQQTPGQGLQFLFEYFSETQRNKGNFPGRFSGRQFSNSRSEMNVSTLELGDSALYLCASSWVLAGGYNEQFFGPGTRLTVL.

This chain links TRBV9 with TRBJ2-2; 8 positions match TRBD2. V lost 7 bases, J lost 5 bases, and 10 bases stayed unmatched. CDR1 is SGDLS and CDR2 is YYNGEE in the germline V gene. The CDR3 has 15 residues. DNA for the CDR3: TGTGCCAGCGGCGCTTCGGGAGGGGAAACCGGGGAGCTGTTTTTT. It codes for CASGASGGETGELFF. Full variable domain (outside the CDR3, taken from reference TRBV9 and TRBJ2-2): DSGVTQTPKHLITATGQRVTLRCSPRSGDLSVYWYQQSLDQGLQFLIQYYNGEERAKGNILERFSAQQFPDLHSELNLSSLELGDSALYFCASGASGGETGELFFGEGSRLTVL.

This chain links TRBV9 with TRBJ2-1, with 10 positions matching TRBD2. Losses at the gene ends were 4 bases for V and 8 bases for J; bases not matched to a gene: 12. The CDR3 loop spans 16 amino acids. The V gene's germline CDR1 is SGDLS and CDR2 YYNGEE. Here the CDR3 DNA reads TGTGCCAGCAGCCCCCGTGGAGCGGGAGGGATGGATGAGCAGTTCTTC. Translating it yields CASSPRGAGGMDEQFF.

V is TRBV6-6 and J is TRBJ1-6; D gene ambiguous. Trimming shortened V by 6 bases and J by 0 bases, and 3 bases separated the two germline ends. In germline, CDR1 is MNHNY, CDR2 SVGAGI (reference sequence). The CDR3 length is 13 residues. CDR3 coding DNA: TGTGCCAGCAGGAGCTCCTATAATTCACCCCTCCACTTT. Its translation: CASRSSYNSPLHF.

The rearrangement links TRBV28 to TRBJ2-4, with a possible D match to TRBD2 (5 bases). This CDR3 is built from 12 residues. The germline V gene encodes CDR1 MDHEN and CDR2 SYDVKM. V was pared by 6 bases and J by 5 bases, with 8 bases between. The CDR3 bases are TGTGCCAGCAGGGGAGATGAAAACATTCAGTACTTC. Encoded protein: CASRGDENIQYF. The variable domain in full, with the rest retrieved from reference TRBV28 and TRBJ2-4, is DVKVTQSSRYLVKRTGEKVFLECVQDMDHENMFWYRQDPGLGLRLIYFSYDVKMKEKGDIPEGYSVSREKKERFSLILESASTNQTSMYLCASRGDENIQYFGAGTRLSVL.

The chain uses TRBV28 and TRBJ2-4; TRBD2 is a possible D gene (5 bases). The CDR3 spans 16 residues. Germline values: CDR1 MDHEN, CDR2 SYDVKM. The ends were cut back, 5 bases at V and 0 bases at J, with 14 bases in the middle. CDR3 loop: CASSGRETVAKNIQYF. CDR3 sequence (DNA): TGTGCCAGCAGTGGACGGGAAACCGTAGCCAAAAACATTCAGTACTTC.

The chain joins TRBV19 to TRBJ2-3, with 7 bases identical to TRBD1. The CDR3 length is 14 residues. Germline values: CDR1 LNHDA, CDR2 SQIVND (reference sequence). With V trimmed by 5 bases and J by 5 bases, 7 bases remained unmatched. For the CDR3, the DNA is TGTGCCAGTAGTGCGCAAGACAGGGTAGATACGCAGTATTTT. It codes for CASSAQDRVDTQYF.

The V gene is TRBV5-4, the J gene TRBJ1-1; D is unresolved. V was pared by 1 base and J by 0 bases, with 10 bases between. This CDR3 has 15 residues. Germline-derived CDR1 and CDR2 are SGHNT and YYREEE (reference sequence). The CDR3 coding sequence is TGTGCCAGCAGCTTGTCGGAGAACATGAACACTGAAGCTTTCTTT. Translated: CASSLSENMNTEAFF.

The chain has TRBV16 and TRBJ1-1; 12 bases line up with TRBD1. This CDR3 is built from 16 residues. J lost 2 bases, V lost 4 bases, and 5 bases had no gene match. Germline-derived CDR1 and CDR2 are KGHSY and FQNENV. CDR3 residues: CASSPGQGALNTEAFF. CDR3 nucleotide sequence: TGTGCCAGCAGCCCGGGACAGGGGGCGCTTAACACTGAAGCTTTCTTT. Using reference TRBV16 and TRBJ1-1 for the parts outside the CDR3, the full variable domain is GEEVAQTPKHLVRGEGQKAKLYCAPIKGHSYVFWYQQVLKNEFKFLISFQNENVFDETGMPKERFSAKCLPNSPCSLEIQATKLEDSAVYFCASSPGQGALNTEAFFGQGTRLTVV.

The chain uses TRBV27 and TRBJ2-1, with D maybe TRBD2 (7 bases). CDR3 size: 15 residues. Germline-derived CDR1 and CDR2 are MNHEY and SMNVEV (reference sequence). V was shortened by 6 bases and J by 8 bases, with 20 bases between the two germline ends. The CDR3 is CASSGGGHFGDEQFF. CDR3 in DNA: TGTGCCAGCAGCGGCGGGGGACATTTCGGGGATGAGCAGTTCTTC.

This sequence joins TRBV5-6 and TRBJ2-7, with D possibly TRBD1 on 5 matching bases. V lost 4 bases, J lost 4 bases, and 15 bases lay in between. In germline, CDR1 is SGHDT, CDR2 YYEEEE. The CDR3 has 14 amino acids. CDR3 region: CASSPMDTYYEQYF. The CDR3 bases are TGTGCCAGCAGCCCCATGGACACGTATTACGAGCAGTACTTC.

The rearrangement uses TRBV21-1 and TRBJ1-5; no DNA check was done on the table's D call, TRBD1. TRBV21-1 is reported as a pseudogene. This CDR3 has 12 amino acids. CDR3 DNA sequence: TGTGCCAGCAGCTCCAGGGGGCAGCCCCAGCATTTT. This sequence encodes CASSSRGQPQHF.

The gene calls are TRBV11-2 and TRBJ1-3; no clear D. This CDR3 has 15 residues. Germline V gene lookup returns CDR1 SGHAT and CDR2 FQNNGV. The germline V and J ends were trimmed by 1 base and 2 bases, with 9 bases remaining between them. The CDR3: CASSLGGRPGNTIYF. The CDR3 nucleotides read TGTGCCAGCAGCTTAGGAGGGAGGCCTGGAAACACCATATATTTT.

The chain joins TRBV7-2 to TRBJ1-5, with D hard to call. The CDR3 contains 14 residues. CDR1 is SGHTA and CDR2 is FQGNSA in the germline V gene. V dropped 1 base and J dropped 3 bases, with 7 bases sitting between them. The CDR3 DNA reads TGTGCCAGCAGCTTAGGACACAACAATCAGCCCCAGCATTTT. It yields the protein CASSLGHNNQPQHF.

CDR3: CASSQDGQIYGYTF. CDR3 nucleotide sequence: TGCGCCAGCAGCCAAGATGGCCAGATTTATGGCTACACCTTC. The chain employs TRBV4-1 and TRBJ1-2; D is unclear. CDR3 length: 14 residues. The V gene lost 0 bases and the J gene lost 5 bases, with 10 bases spanning the gap. The germline gives CDR1 MGHRA, CDR2 YSYEKL.

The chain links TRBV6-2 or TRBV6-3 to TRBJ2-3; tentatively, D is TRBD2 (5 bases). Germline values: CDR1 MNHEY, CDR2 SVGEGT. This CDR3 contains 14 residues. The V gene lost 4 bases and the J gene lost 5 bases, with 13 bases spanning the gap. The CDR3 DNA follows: TGTGCCAGCAGTTCGGCGGGCCGGGGAGATACGCAGTATTTT. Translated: CASSSAGRGDTQYF.